This T cell receptor (beta chain) derives from a study of shared clonotypes between healthy human individuals. Original handling: In the immunoSEQ data, sequences were junction-only and lacked quality scores, so filtering differed. Generated by immunoSEQ multiplex PCR, the TCRdb table keeps only in-frame clones and is missing some. The DNA gave D and trimming, while V, J and clone size come from that table. This sample has some 1 million clones, with under 80% found just once. This CDR3 is 13 amino acids long. Trimming took 5 bases from V and 11 from J; bases not matched to a gene: 7. Germline V gene sequence: CDR1 SGHTA, CDR2 FQGNSA.

The chain links TRBV7-2 to TRBJ1-3; 9 nucleotides align to TRBD1. The sample consisted of memory CD4+ T cells sorted from blood. As to subset: CD45RA-negative fraction. This receptor was taken from a man in his late teens or twenties in good health. The CDR3 loop reads CASSNPRQGAIYF. CDR3 nucleotide sequence: TGTGCCAGCAGCAATCCTAGACAGGGGGCCATATATTTT.